This T cell receptor beta chain was profiled in a study of shared clonotypes between healthy human individuals. Study overall: The study used three CD4 naive, three CD4 memory, two CD8 naive and one CD8 memory plate per donor.

Sequenced by immunoSEQ multiplex PCR; TCRdb stores in-frame clones only, minus some. The sample has roughly 2 million clones, about 95% seen once. Overall study findings and caveats: Rarefaction analysis demonstrated incomplete sorted-subset sequencing notwithstanding large depth.

The germline V gene encodes CDR1 LNHDA and CDR2 SQIVND (reference sequence). Trimming took 7 bases from V and 3 from J, leaving 15 bases between them. The CDR3 totals 14 residues. The naive CD8 subset, CD45RO-negative cells positively selected for CCR7, excluded terminally differentiated effector memory CD45RA+ cells. In regard to this clone: The antigen remains undetermined.

The chain recombines TRBV19 with TRBJ1-1; D ambiguous. The sequenced sample was naive CD8+ T cells sorted from blood. The clonotype was recovered from a man younger than 35 in good health. The CDR3 region is CASTHTTLDTEAFF. The CDR3 DNA sequence: TGTGCCAGTACCCACACCACGCTGGACACTGAAGCTTTCTTT.